The clone carrying this TCR beta chain was observed many times. Its antigen is still unknown. The data derive from a study of response to subunit inactivated influenza vaccine. Study-level findings and limits: There was a suggestion from the authors that each seasonal influenza vaccination recruits few new T cells.

A single record per CDR3 protein comes from TCRdb applying MiXCR to the RT-PCR reads. The sample contains almost 250,000 distinct CDR3 sequences, 12% of which appear only once. Germline CDR1 is MDHEN and CDR2 is SYDVKM. Deletions cut 2 bases from V and 0 bases from J, with 8 bases between. This CDR3 region has 15 residues. This TCR was sampled from a man aged 50 to 60 who received an inactivated influenza vaccine. The rearrangement uses TRBV28 and TRBJ1-5; the D gene is possibly TRBD1 (5 bases). Specimen: non-naive T cells sorted from PBMCs, collected less than 15 days before vaccination. In DNA form, the CDR3 reads TGTGCCAGCAGTTTAGGAGGGGTTAGCAATCAGCCCCAGCATTTT. It is translated as CASSLGGVSNQPQHF.